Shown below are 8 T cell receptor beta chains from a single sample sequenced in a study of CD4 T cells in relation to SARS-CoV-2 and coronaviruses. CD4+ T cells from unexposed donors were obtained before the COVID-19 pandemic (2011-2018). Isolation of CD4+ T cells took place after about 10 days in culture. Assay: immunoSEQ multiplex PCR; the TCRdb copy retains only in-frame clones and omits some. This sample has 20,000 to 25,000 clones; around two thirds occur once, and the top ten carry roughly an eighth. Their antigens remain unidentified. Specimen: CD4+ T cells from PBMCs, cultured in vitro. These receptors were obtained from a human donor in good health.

CDR3 DNA sequence: TGTGCCAGTAGTATAGATGGCCATGAAGACGAGCAGTACTTC. Residues: CASSIDGHEDEQYF. The chain joins TRBV19 to TRBJ2-7; D gene ambiguous. CDR1 and CDR2 (germline): LNHDA, SQIVND (reference sequence). The V end was cut by 0 bases, the J end by 5 bases, with 11 bases between. The CDR3 sequence is 14 residues long.

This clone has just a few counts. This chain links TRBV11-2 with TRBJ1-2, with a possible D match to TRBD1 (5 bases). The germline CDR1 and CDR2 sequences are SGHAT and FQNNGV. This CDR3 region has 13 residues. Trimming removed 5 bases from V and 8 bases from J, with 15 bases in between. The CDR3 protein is CASSRPYRRGYTF. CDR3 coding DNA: TGTGCCAGCAGCCGTCCTTACAGGCGGGGCTACACCTTC.

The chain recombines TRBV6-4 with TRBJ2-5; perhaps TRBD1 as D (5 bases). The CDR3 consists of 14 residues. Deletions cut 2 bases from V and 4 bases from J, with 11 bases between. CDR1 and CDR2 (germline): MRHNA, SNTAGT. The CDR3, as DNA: TGTGCCAGCAGTGACGTTTGGGGCGCAGAGACCCAGTACTTC. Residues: CASSDVWGAETQYF.

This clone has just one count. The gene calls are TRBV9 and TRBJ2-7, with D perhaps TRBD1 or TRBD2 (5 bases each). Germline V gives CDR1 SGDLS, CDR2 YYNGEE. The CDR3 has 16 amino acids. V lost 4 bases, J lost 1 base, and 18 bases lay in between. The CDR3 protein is CASSPEGSGTSYEQYF. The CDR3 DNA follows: TGTGCCAGCAGCCCAGAGGGGAGCGGTACATCCTACGAGCAGTACTTC.

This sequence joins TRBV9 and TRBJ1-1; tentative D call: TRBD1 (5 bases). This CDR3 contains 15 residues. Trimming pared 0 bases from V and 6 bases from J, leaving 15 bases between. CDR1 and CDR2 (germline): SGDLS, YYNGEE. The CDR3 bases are TGTGCCAGCAGCGTAGGTCTTCGGGACGCCGCTGAAGCTTTCTTT. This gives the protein CASSVGLRDAAEAFF. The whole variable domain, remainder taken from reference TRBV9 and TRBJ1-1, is DSGVTQTPKHLITATGQRVTLRCSPRSGDLSVYWYQQSLDQGLQFLIQYYNGEERAKGNILERFSAQQFPDLHSELNLSSLELGDSALYFCASSVGLRDAAEAFFGQGTRLTVV.

The CDR3 bases are TGTGCCAGCAGCCATCGCACTTCGCCCCCCTACGAGCAGTACTTC. Its protein product is CASSHRTSPPYEQYF. The V gene is TRBV3-1 (or the pseudogene TRBV3-2), the J gene TRBJ2-7; unclear D gene. V lost 3 bases and J lost 2, with 14 bases in between. Germline CDR1 and CDR2: LGHDT and YNNKEL (reference sequence). CDR3 length equals 15 residues.

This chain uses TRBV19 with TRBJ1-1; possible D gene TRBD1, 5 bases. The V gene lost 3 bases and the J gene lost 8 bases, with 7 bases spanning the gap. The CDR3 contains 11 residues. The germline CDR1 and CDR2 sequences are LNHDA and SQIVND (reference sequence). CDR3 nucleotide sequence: TGTGCCAGTAGTATCGACAGAGAAGCTTTCTTT. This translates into CASSIDREAFF. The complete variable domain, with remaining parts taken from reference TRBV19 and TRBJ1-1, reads DGGITQSPKYLFRKEGQNVTLSCEQNLNHDAMYWYRQDPGQGLRLIYYSQIVNDFQKGDIAEGYSVSREKKESFPLTVTSAQKNPTAFYLCASSIDREAFFGQGTRLTVV.

CDR3 amino acids: CASGLGTSGSREQYF. The CDR3 region has the DNA TGTGCTAGTGGTTTGGGGACTAGCGGGAGTCGCGAGCAGTACTTC. This sequence joins TRBV12-5 and TRBJ2-7; 13 nucleotides line up with TRBD2. This CDR3 is built from 15 residues. V was pared by 1 base and J by 6 bases, with 3 bases of the junction left unmatched. Germline V lookup: CDR1 LGHNT, CDR2 FRNRAP.